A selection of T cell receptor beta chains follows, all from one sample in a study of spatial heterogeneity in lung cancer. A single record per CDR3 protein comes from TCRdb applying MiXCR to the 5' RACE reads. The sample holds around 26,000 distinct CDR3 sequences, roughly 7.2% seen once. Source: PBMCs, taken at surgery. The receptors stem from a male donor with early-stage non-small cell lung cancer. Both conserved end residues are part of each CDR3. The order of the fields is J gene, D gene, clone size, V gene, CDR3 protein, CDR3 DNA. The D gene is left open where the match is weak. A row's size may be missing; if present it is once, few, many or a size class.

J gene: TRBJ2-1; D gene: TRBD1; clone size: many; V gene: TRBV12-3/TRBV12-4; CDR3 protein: CASSFIGGTGLNEQFF; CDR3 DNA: TGTGCCAGCAGTTTCATCGGCGGGACAGGGCTGAATGAGCAGTTCTTC
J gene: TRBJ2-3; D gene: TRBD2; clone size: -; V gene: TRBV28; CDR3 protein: CASSRTSGGPIPGF; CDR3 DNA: TGTGCCAGCAGCCGGACTAGCGGGGGGCCGATACCGGGGTTT
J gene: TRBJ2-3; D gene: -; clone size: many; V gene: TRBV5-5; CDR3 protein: CASSLAALTADTQYF; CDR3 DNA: TGTGCCAGCAGCTTGGCGGCACTTACTGCAGATACGCAGTATTTT
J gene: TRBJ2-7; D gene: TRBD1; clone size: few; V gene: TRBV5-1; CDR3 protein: CASSLGDSFSYEQYF; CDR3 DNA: TGCGCCAGCAGCTTGGGGGACAGCTTCTCCTACGAGCAGTACTTC
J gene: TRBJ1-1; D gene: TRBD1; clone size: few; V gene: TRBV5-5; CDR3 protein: CASSLWVDRSTEAFF; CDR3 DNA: TGTGCCAGCAGCTTGTGGGTGGACAGGAGCACTGAAGCTTTCTTT
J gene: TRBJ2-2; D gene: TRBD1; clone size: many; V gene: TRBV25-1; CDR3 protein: CASSPLRTGLFIAGELFF; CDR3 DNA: TGTGCCAGCAGTCCCCTTCGGACAGGTCTTTTTATTGCCGGGGAGCTGTTTTTT
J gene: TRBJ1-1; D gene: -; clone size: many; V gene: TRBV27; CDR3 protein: CASSSGIEAFF; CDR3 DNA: TGTGCCAGCAGTTCGGGGATTGAAGCTTTCTTT
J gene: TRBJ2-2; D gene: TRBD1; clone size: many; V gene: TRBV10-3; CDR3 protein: CATAPPGGTGELFF; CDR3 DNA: TGTGCCACTGCGCCTCCAGGGGGAACCGGGGAGCTGTTTTTT
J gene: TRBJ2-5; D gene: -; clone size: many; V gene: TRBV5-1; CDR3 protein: CASSLGIRGQYNQETQYF; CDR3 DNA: TGCGCCAGCAGCTTGGGTATACGGGGACAATACAACCAAGAGACCCAGTACTTC
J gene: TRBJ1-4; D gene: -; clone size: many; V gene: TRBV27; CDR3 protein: CASSFTPATNEKLFF; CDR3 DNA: TGTGCCAGCAGTTTTACTCCCGCAACTAATGAAAAACTGTTTTTT